This entry lists 30 T cell receptor beta chains sequenced from one sample in a study of CD4 T cells in relation to SARS-CoV-2 and coronaviruses. The unexposed donors gave CD4+ T cells in about 2010-2019, prior to COVID-19. CD4+ T cells were isolated from the cells after around 9 days of culture. Profiling relied on immunoSEQ multiplex PCR, and the TCRdb table lists in-frame clones only, not all of them. The sample includes fewer than 20,000 clones, 60% to 80% of them seen just once. The antigens of these receptors remain unknown. Sequenced input: CD4+ T cells from PBMCs, cultured in vitro. The receptors originated from a human donor in good health.

The DNA of the CDR3 is TGTGCCAGTAGTATAGGCCCGAGCAATCAGCCCCAGCATTTT. Its protein product is CASSIGPSNQPQHF. The chain recombines TRBV19 with TRBJ1-5; no reliable D call. The CDR3 loop spans 14 amino acids. The V end was cut by 1 base, the J end by 1 base, with 5 bases between. The germline CDR1 and CDR2 sequences are LNHDA and SQIVND (reference sequence).

The rearrangement uses TRBV5-6 and TRBJ1-5; 7 bases map to TRBD1. This CDR3 has 17 amino acids. Germline CDR1 SGHDT, CDR2 YYEEEE. Unmatched junction bases numbered 12, after V lost 3 bases and J lost 3 bases. CDR3 sequence: CASSSRRDSGHNQPQHF. As DNA, the CDR3 is TGTGCCAGCAGCTCCAGGAGGGACAGCGGTCACAATCAGCCCCAGCATTTT.

The chain employs TRBV3-1 (or the pseudogene TRBV3-2) and TRBJ1-3; tentatively, D is TRBD1 (5 bases). The CDR3 is made up of 14 amino acids. CDR1 and CDR2 from the germline V gene are LGHDT and YNNKEL (reference sequence). Deletions cut 4 bases from V and 3 bases from J, with 10 bases between. The CDR3 here is CASSPPRDGNTIYF. The DNA of the CDR3 is TGTGCCAGCAGCCCCCCCAGGGATGGAAACACCATATATTTT.

The chain links TRBV30 to TRBJ1-4, with D uncertain. The CDR3 extends over 12 amino acids. The V end lost 7 bases, the J end lost 4 bases, and 10 bases lay between the germline ends. Germline-derived CDR1 and CDR2 are GTSNPN and SVGIG (reference sequence). The CDR3 sequence: CAYERINEKLFF. DNA for the CDR3: TGTGCCTACGAGAGGATTAATGAAAAACTGTTTTTT.

By sample fraction, this clone is large. The sample carries other DNA sequences with the same CDR3. The CDR3 DNA reads as TGTGCCAGCAGCTTACGGTGGGGCGAGACCCAGTACTTC. Its protein product is CASSLRWGETQYF. V usage is TRBV7-3 and J usage is TRBJ2-5, with D possibly matching TRBD1 (5 bases). Trimming left V 2 bases short and J 5 bases short, with 9 bases between. The CDR3 has 13 residues. Germline CDR1 reads SGHTA; CDR2 reads FQGTGA.

The chain uses TRBV6-5 and TRBJ2-7, with 13 bases identical to TRBD2. The trim removed 3 bases at V and 10 bases at J, leaving 12 bases unmatched. From germline, CDR1 is MNHEY and CDR2 SVGAGI. The CDR3 length is 16 residues. The CDR3 is CASSYNPGTSGIIQYF. As DNA, the CDR3 is TGTGCCAGCAGTTATAACCCCGGGACTAGCGGGATAATACAGTACTTC.

V and J are TRBV5-6 and TRBJ2-1; 11 bases are a match to TRBD2. Trimming took 1 base from V and 8 from J; bases not matched to a gene: 11. CDR3 length: 17 amino acids. Germline V gene data show CDR1 as SGHDT and CDR2 as YYEEEE. This chain's CDR3 is CASSLRLAGGFEDEQFF. The DNA of the CDR3 is TGTGCCAGCAGCTTGCGGCTAGCGGGAGGATTTGAAGATGAGCAGTTCTTC.

The chain uses TRBV18 and TRBJ2-7, with D uncertain. From germline, CDR1 is KGHSH and CDR2 LQKENI. CDR3 size: 14 residues. V lost 2 bases and J lost 1, with 9 bases in between. Written as DNA, the CDR3 is TGTGCCAGCTCACCAAACGGCAGGTCCTACGAGCAGTACTTC. Its protein is CASSPNGRSYEQYF.

This clone has just one count. The chain couples TRBV7-8 to TRBJ2-5; unclear D gene. The CDR3 has 10 amino acids. Germline V CDR1 and CDR2: SGHVS, FQNEAQ. With 1 base removed from V and 6 bases from J, the gap between germline ends came to 0 bases. In DNA, the CDR3 is TGTGCCAGCAGCTTAGAGACCCAGTACTTC. As protein: CASSLETQYF.

This sequence joins TRBV19 and TRBJ2-2; 7 positions agree with TRBD2. Germline V gene lookup returns CDR1 LNHDA and CDR2 SQIVND (reference sequence). The J segment lost 5 bases and the V segment lost 5 bases, leaving 11 bases of the junction unmatched. The CDR3 length is 16 residues. DNA for the CDR3: TGTGCCAGTAGTCGGGTGGGAGGGCTCGAAACCGGGGAGCTGTTTTTT. This translates into CASSRVGGLETGELFF.

V gene TRBV18 combines with J gene TRBJ2-7; the D is unclear. The germline V gene encodes CDR1 KGHSH and CDR2 LQKENI. The CDR3 is 13 amino acids. The V gene lost 1 base and the J gene lost 7 bases, with 11 bases spanning the gap. CDR3 in amino acids: CASSPLSVREQYF. As DNA, the CDR3 is TGTGCCAGCTCACCACTCTCCGTGCGGGAGCAGTACTTC.

J is TRBJ2-1 and V is TRBV19; TRBD2 agrees at 7 bases. J lost 5 bases, V lost 2 bases, and 6 bases had no gene match. This CDR3 comprises 15 residues. Looked up from germline, CDR1 is LNHDA and CDR2 is SQIVND (reference sequence). The CDR3: CASSIWGEGHNEQFF. The DNA for the CDR3 is TGTGCCAGTAGTATATGGGGGGAGGGACACAATGAGCAGTTCTTC.

The V call is TRBV14, the J call TRBJ1-1, with 7 bases matching TRBD1. CDR1 SGHDN and CDR2 FVKESK come from the germline V gene. The CDR3 is made up of 16 amino acids. V dropped 2 bases and J dropped 5; count of bases not matched to a gene: 11. The CDR3 protein is CASSQWSGGRDTEAFF. As DNA, the CDR3 is TGTGCCAGCAGCCAATGGTCAGGGGGGAGAGATACTGAAGCTTTCTTT.

V is TRBV7-3 and J is TRBJ2-1, with TRBD1 matching 10 bases. Germline V CDR1 and CDR2: SGHTA, FQGTGA. The CDR3 sequence is 15 residues long. Trimming cost V 0 bases and J 7 bases; bases outside gene matches: 3. CDR3 residues: CASSLTGQGSNEQFF. CDR3 DNA: TGTGCCAGCAGCTTAACGGGACAGGGGTCGAATGAGCAGTTCTTC.

By share of the sample, this clone is large. The rearrangement links TRBV29-1 to TRBJ1-1; D call uncertain. The CDR3 loop spans 13 amino acids. V lost 3 bases and J lost 2, with 10 bases in between. The germline V gene encodes CDR1 SQVTM and CDR2 ANQGSEA. CDR3 in DNA: TGCAGCGTTGAGTCTTCGAAAAACACTGAAGCTTTCTTT. Translating gives CSVESSKNTEAFF. Based on the CDR3 plus reference TRBV29-1 and TRBJ1-1, the full variable domain is SAVISQKPSRDICQRGTSLTIQCQVDSQVTMMFWYRQQPGQSLTLIATANQGSEATYESGFVIDKFPISRPNLTFSTLTVSNMSPEDSSIYLCSVESSKNTEAFFGQGTRLTVV.

Written as DNA, the CDR3 is TGCAGCGTTGAACAGGGGCGAGGAGATACGCAGTATTTT. The encoded protein is CSVEQGRGDTQYF. J is TRBJ2-3 and V is TRBV29-1; tentative D call: TRBD1 (6 bases). V was shortened by 2 bases and J by 5 bases, with 11 bases between the two germline ends. CDR1 and CDR2 (germline): SQVTM, ANQGSEA. The CDR3 has 13 amino acids.

The chain recombines TRBV11-1 with TRBJ1-1; D remains ambiguous. CDR1 and CDR2 from the germline V gene are SGHAT and FQDESV (reference sequence). Trimming pared 1 base from V and 6 bases from J, leaving 18 bases between. The CDR3 length is 16 residues. The CDR3 is CASSLGSGIFQAEAFF. The CDR3 coding sequence is TGTGCCAGCAGCTTAGGGTCCGGCATTTTCCAGGCTGAAGCTTTCTTT.

A few counts support this clone. V usage is TRBV6-5 and J usage is TRBJ1-1; no clear D. Between the trimmed V and J ends, which lost 4 bases and 8 bases, there was a span of 14 bases. Germline CDR1 and CDR2: MNHEY and SVGAGI. This CDR3 contains 13 residues. CDR3 nucleotides: TGTGCCAGCAGTTCCTTAGTGGGGTGGGAAGCTTTCTTT. Its protein product is CASSSLVGWEAFF.

V usage is TRBV12-3 or TRBV12-4 and J usage is TRBJ1-1; tentatively, D is TRBD1 (5 bases). The ends were cut back, 3 bases at V and 6 bases at J, with 8 bases in the middle. The CDR3 has 12 amino acids. CDR3 loop: CASSFVGAEAFF. In nucleotides, the CDR3 is TGTGCCAGCAGTTTCGTGGGGGCTGAAGCTTTCTTT.

CDR3: CASISGAGAGELFF. CDR3 DNA sequence: TGTGCCAGCATCTCGGGTGCTGGCGCCGGGGAGCTGTTTTTT. The chain links TRBV6-5 to TRBJ2-2, with D uncertain. From germline, CDR1 is MNHEY and CDR2 SVGAGI. CDR3 length equals 14 residues. Trimming pared 7 bases from V and 6 bases from J, leaving 15 bases between.

DNA of the CDR3: TGTGCCAGCAGTTACGTCTTGGGTGACAGGGAGTTAAATGAAAAACTGTTTTTT. Translating gives CASSYVLGDRELNEKLFF. The chain joins TRBV6-2 or TRBV6-3 to TRBJ1-4; 7 bases match TRBD1. The V gene's germline CDR1 is MNHEY and CDR2 SVGEGT. The junction had 14 bases not matched to a gene; V was cut back by 2 bases and J by 5 bases. This CDR3 is 18 amino acids long.

The rearrangement uses TRBV30 and TRBJ2-7; a weak D match, TRBD2 (6 bases). Germline CDR1 is GTSNPN and CDR2 is SVGIG (reference sequence). The CDR3 length is 12 residues. Trimming removed 0 bases at V and 6 bases at J, with 9 bases between. The CDR3 sequence is CAWSVEGGEQYF. The CDR3 coding sequence is TGTGCCTGGAGTGTCGAGGGAGGCGAGCAGTACTTC.

The CDR3 nucleotides read TGTGCCAGCAGTTACACGGGGGGAGGAGGGGCCGGGGAGCTGTTTTTT. Translated, it gives CASSYTGGGGAGELFF. The V and J genes are TRBV6-6 and TRBJ2-2, with TRBD2 identical over 7 bases. Trimming cost V 2 bases and J 6 bases; bases outside gene matches: 9. The CDR3 has 16 amino acids. Germline CDR1 is MNHNY and CDR2 is SVGAGI (reference sequence).

The chain has TRBV9 and TRBJ2-6; weak D call: TRBD1 (5 bases). The CDR3 is made up of 19 amino acids. V lost 2 bases and J lost 1, with 19 bases in between. Per the germline V gene, CDR1 is SGDLS and CDR2 is YYNGEE. This CDR3 is CASSVGLTDTFSGANVLTF. The CDR3, as DNA: TGTGCCAGCAGCGTTGGTCTTACGGACACCTTTTCTGGGGCCAACGTCCTGACTTTC.

The chain carries TRBV30 and TRBJ1-6; TRBD1 agrees at 9 bases. The CDR3 consists of 15 residues. V trimming: 4 bases; J trimming: 7 bases; junction bases outside the gene matches: 8. Germline V CDR1 and CDR2: GTSNPN, SVGIG (reference sequence). The CDR3 nucleotides are TGTGCCTGGACCCAGGACAGGGGCGGGAATTCACCCCTCCACTTT. It encodes CAWTQDRGGNSPLHF.

The V and J genes are TRBV5-4 and TRBJ2-5; 11 nucleotides align to TRBD2. The germline CDR1 and CDR2 sequences are SGHNT and YYREEE (reference sequence). Trimming at V came to 4 bases and at J to 5 bases, leaving 10 bases not matched to a gene. The CDR3 has 16 residues. For the CDR3, the DNA is TGTGCCAGCAGCGCAAAACTAGCGGGAGTAGGTGAGACCCAGTACTTC. This gives the protein CASSAKLAGVGETQYF. The full variable domain, its missing parts supplied by reference TRBV5-4 and TRBJ2-5, is ETGVTQSPTHLIKTRGQQVTLRCSSQSGHNTVSWYQQALGQGPQFIFQYYREEENGRGNFPPRFSGLQFPNYSSELNVNALELDDSALYLCASSAKLAGVGETQYFGPGTRLLVL.

The gene calls are TRBV14 and TRBJ1-3; the match to TRBD1 covers 7 bases. Germline V gene data show CDR1 as SGHDN and CDR2 as FVKESK. The CDR3 is 15 amino acids. V shed 0 bases, J shed 6 bases, and the junction held 5 bases outside the gene matches. The CDR3: CASSQDRGFPNTIYF. In DNA form, the CDR3 reads TGTGCCAGCAGCCAAGACAGGGGGTTTCCAAACACCATATATTTT.

The chain employs TRBV4-1 and TRBJ2-1; weak D call: TRBD1 (7 bases). V lost 0 bases and J 5 bases, leaving 17 bases between the germline ends. CDR1 MGHRA and CDR2 YSYEKL come from the germline V gene. This CDR3 is 17 amino acids long. In DNA, the CDR3 is TGCGCCAGCAGCCAAGATCGGTGGGGGGACAGTCACAATGAGCAGTTCTTC. Protein sequence: CASSQDRWGDSHNEQFF.

This rearrangement joins TRBV19 to TRBJ1-2, with D tentatively TRBD1 (5 bases). CDR1 LNHDA and CDR2 SQIVND come from the germline V gene (reference sequence). The CDR3 has 17 amino acids. V was clipped by 3 bases and J by 4 bases, with 21 bases between them. The CDR3 DNA sequence: TGTGCCAGTAGTATGCCCCGTGAGTTGTCCGGGGCCTATGGCTACACCTTC. Encoded protein: CASSMPRELSGAYGYTF.

This clone was detected a few times. The chain couples TRBV7-8 to TRBJ2-7; TRBD2 matches at 11 bases. CDR1 is SGHVS and CDR2 is FQNEAQ in the germline V gene. Germline trimming cut 1 base from V and 5 bases from J; bases unmatched to any gene: 4. The CDR3 consists of 15 residues. The CDR3 loop is CASSLGSGRAHEQYF. The CDR3 region has the DNA TGTGCCAGCAGCTTAGGTAGCGGGAGGGCACACGAGCAGTACTTC.